This T cell receptor (beta chain) derives from a study of cytomegalovirus exposure and HLA in healthy donors. Study conclusions and caveats: A few CMV-associated chains were confirmed in vitro to be specific for CMV antigens. Cytomegalovirus-associated status was assigned to some 160 TCR beta chains.

Repertoires were generated with immunoSEQ multiplex PCR, while TCRdb's copy carries only in-frame clones and drops some. This sample has about 140,000 clones; about 86% occur once, and the top ten carry approximately 8.5%. The donors were members of the validation cohort, which comprised around 110 subjects and was separate from the first cohort of more than 500 subjects. Germline trimming cut 7 bases from V and 3 bases from J; bases unmatched to any gene: 6. This CDR3 has 14 amino acids. The V gene's germline CDR1 is MDHEN and CDR2 SYDVKM. With respect to this clone: Its target is unknown.

V gene TRBV28 combines with J gene TRBJ2-1; 7 nucleotides agree with TRBD1. The sample was PBMCs. This clonotype was sampled from a woman between 18 and 30 years old in good health and CMV-seropositive. CDR3 in amino acids: CASNSGQSYNEQFF. The CDR3 bases are TGTGCCAGCAACTCGGGACAGAGCTACAATGAGCAGTTCTTC.